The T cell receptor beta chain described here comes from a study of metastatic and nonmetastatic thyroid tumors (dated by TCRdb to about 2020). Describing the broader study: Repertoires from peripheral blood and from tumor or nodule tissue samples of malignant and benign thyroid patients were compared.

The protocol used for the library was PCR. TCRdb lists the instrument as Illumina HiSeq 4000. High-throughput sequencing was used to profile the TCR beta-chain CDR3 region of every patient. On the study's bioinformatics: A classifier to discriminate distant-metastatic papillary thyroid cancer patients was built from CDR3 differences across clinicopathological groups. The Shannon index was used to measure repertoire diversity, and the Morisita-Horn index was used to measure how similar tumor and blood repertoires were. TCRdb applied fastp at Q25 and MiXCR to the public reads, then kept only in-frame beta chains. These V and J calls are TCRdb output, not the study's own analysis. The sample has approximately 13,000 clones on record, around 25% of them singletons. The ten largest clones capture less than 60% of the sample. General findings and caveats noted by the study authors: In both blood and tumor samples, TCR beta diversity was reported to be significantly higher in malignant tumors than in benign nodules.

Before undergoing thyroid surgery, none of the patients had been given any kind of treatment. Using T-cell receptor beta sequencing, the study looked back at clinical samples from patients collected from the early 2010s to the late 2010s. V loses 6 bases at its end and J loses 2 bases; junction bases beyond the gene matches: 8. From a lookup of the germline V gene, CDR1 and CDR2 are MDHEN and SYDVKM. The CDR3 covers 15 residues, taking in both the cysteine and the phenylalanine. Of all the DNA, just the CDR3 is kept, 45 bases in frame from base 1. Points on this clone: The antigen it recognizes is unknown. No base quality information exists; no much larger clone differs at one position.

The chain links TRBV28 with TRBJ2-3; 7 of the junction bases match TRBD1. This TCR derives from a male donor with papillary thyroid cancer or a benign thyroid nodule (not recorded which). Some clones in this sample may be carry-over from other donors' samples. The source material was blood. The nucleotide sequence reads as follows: TGTGCCAGCAGACCCCGACAGGGAGCCACAGATACGCAGTATTTT. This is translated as CASRPRQGATDTQYF.